This TCR beta chain was sequenced in a study of T-cell memory formation after mild COVID-19. One entry per CDR3 protein, called by TCRdb with MiXCR from the 5' RACE reads. The sample yields some 330,000 distinct CDR3 sequences, about 21% seen once. The germline V and J ends were trimmed by 7 bases and 6 bases, with 14 bases remaining between them. Germline V lookup: CDR1 MNHEY, CDR2 SVGEGT. The CDR3 covers 13 residues. Study outcomes and limitations: Clones contracting across day 15 to 85 had a balanced CD4/CD8 profile; later expanding clones leaned CD4+.

Points on this clonotype: What it binds is unknown.

This receptor was identified in an adult woman who had mild COVID-19 (a few samples of this study predate the infection). Cell type and time point are not known. This chain connects TRBV6-2 or TRBV6-3 to TRBJ2-3; D ambiguous. The sequencing sample was made of PBMCs or a T cell subset sorted from them (not recorded which). The CDR3 is CASISQWPDTQYF. CDR3 in DNA: TGTGCCAGCATCAGTCAGTGGCCGGATACGCAGTATTTT.